The next 18 T cell receptor beta chains were all read from a single sample in a study of response to subunit inactivated influenza vaccine. TCRdb re-called the RT-PCR reads through MiXCR, storing one row per CDR3 protein. The sample holds approximately 730,000 distinct CDR3 sequences, around 14% seen once. The specimen was PBMCs from blood, collected around two weeks before vaccination. The origin of the receptors is a man aged 50-59 years who received an inactivated influenza vaccine.

This clonotype showed up just a few times. This chain connects TRBV12-3 or TRBV12-4 to TRBJ2-7; 7 bases line up with TRBD1. The CDR3 is 13 residues long. The ends lost 1 base at V and 9 bases at J; junction bases unmatched: 6. CDR3 sequence (DNA): TGTGCCAGCAGTTTAGGGGACAGTGCATGGCAGTACTTC. Its protein product is CASSLGDSAWQYF.

There are a few counts of this clonotype. The chain joins TRBV29-1 to TRBJ2-7; possible D gene TRBD2, 7 bases. The CDR3 loop spans 15 amino acids. CDR1 is SQVTM, CDR2 ANQGSEA, per germline. Trimming pared 3 bases from V and 2 bases from J, leaving 17 bases between. The CDR3 loop reads CSVEGLAGAAYEQYF. The CDR3 bases are TGCAGCGTTGAGGGCCTGGCGGGGGCAGCCTACGAGCAGTACTTC.

V usage is TRBV6-2 or TRBV6-3 and J usage is TRBJ2-7; D unclear. This CDR3 is 14 amino acids long. V was shortened by 2 bases and J by 2 bases, with 10 bases between the two germline ends. Germline V CDR1 and CDR2: MNHEY, SVGEGT. CDR3 DNA sequence: TGTGCCAGCAGTTACGCACCGATACCCTACGAGCAGTACTTC. As protein: CASSYAPIPYEQYF.

This clonotype was counted once. CDR3 in amino acids: CSARETVYNSPLHF. The CDR3 DNA reads as TGCAGTGCTAGGGAGACGGTCTATAATTCACCCCTCCACTTT. J is TRBJ1-6 and V is TRBV20-1; no firm D call. V was shortened by 3 bases and J by 3 bases, with 9 bases between the two germline ends. This CDR3 region has 14 residues. Germline CDR1 DFQATT, CDR2 SNEGSKA (reference sequence).

This clonotype showed up many times. The rearrangement links TRBV6-5 to TRBJ1-2; 7 bases match TRBD1. Germline values: CDR1 MNHEY, CDR2 SVGAGI. The CDR3 runs to 12 residues. J gave up 5 bases and V 5 bases, and 2 bases lay outside the gene matches. The CDR3 DNA is TGTGCCAGCAGTCAGGGACAGTATGGCTACACCTTC. Protein sequence: CASSQGQYGYTF.

V and J are TRBV5-5 and TRBJ2-4, with 11 bases identical to TRBD1. J gave up 9 bases and V 2 bases, and 7 bases lay outside the gene matches. CDR1 is SGHKS and CDR2 is YYEKEE in the germline V gene (reference sequence). The CDR3 sequence is 15 residues long. For the CDR3, the DNA is TGTGCCAGCAGCTTAAGATGGGACAGGGGGAGCATTCAGTACTTC. Its protein product is CASSLRWDRGSIQYF.

This clonotype was counted at least ten times. V usage is TRBV5-6 and J usage is TRBJ2-3; 8 bases are a match to TRBD2. V was pared by 3 bases and J by 1 base, with 1 base of the junction left unmatched. Per the germline V gene, CDR1 is SGHDT and CDR2 is YYEEEE. The CDR3 covers 14 residues. DNA of the CDR3: TGTGCCAGCAGCTACGGGGGGGGCACAGATACGCAGTATTTT. Translation: CASSYGGGTDTQYF.

CDR3 coding DNA: TGTGCCAGCAGTTACTTAATTCCGGGACAGACATTCACAGATACGCAGTATTTT. Protein: CASSYLIPGQTFTDTQYF. The rearrangement uses TRBV6-5 and TRBJ2-3, with 7 bases lining up with TRBD1. Germline CDR1 is MNHEY and CDR2 is SVGAGI. CDR3 size: 18 residues. Germline trimming cut 1 base from V and 2 bases from J; bases unmatched to any gene: 12.

This clonotype was observed at least ten times. The rearrangement links TRBV24-1 to TRBJ2-5, with 7 bases identical to TRBD1. The V segment lost 4 bases and the J segment 2 bases; nucleotides outside the gene matches: 9. Germline V gene data show CDR1 as KGHDR and CDR2 as SFDVKD. The CDR3 length is 16 residues. The CDR3 nucleotides are TGTGCCACCAGTGAAACCGGGACAGCGAATCAAGAGACCCAGTACTTC. It specifies CATSETGTANQETQYF.

As for this clonotype: Since a much larger clone is just one base distant, this may be a read error. The chain employs TRBV5-1 and TRBJ2-7; tentatively, D is TRBD2 (6 bases). Germline V gene sequence: CDR1 SGHRS, CDR2 YFSETQ. V lost 1 base and J lost 6, with 14 bases in between. There are 14 residues in the CDR3. CDR3 amino acids: CASSLTMGDCEQYF. The CDR3 DNA follows: TGCGCCAGCAGCTTGACGATGGGGGACTGCGAGCAGTACTTC. The entire variable domain, with the rest obtained from reference TRBV5-1 and TRBJ2-7, is as follows: KAGVTQTPRYLIKTRGQQVTLSCSPISGHRSVSWYQQTPGQGLQFLFEYFSETQRNKGNFPGRFSGRQFSNSRSEMNVSTLELGDSALYLCASSLTMGDCEQYFGPGTRLTVT.

V is TRBV14 and J is TRBJ2-7; TRBD1 might be the D (5 bases). Germline values: CDR1 SGHDN, CDR2 FVKESK. V was shortened by 7 bases and J by 7 bases, with 11 bases between the two germline ends. This CDR3 is 11 amino acids long. This chain's CDR3 is CASIRQFEQYF. The CDR3 nucleotides are TGTGCCAGCATCAGACAGTTTGAGCAGTACTTC.

The chain is built from TRBV20-1 and TRBJ2-7, with 13 bases matching TRBD2. CDR1 is DFQATT and CDR2 is SNEGSKA in the germline V gene (reference sequence). V dropped 0 bases and J dropped 4; count of bases not matched to a gene: 3. The CDR3 extends over 15 amino acids. The CDR3 bases are TGCAGTGCTAGAGAACTAGCGGGAGGGCCGTACGAGCAGTACTTC. Its translation: CSARELAGGPYEQYF.

V gene TRBV20-1 combines with J gene TRBJ2-2; unclear D gene. V lost 6 bases and J 2 bases, leaving 16 bases between the germline ends. Germline lookup yields CDR1 DFQATT and CDR2 SNEGSKA (reference sequence). The CDR3 has 15 amino acids. CDR3 region: CSANDQDDNTGELFF. For the CDR3, the DNA is TGCAGTGCCAACGACCAAGACGATAACACCGGGGAGCTGTTTTTT.

The V and J genes are TRBV30 and TRBJ2-3; 7 bases are shared with TRBD1. CDR1 and CDR2 from the germline V gene are GTSNPN and SVGIG (reference sequence). Germline trimming cut 5 bases from V and 5 bases from J; bases unmatched to any gene: 10. This CDR3 has 14 residues. CDR3 sequence (DNA): TGTGCCTGGGGAGACAGGGTTTGGGGAGATACGCAGTATTTT. It specifies CAWGDRVWGDTQYF.

This clonotype occurred a few times. This chain connects TRBV5-1 to TRBJ2-7; TRBD1 agrees at 8 bases. The CDR3 length is 14 residues. Germline CDR1 SGHRS, CDR2 YFSETQ. J was trimmed by 5 bases and V by 0 bases; bases with no gene match: 4. The CDR3 DNA reads as TGCGCCAGCAGCTTGGTTGGACAGGGTAACGAGCAGTACTTC. This translates into CASSLVGQGNEQYF.

This clonotype was observed a few times. The genes are TRBV20-1 and TRBJ2-2, with no clear D. Trimming took off 1 base at V and 0 bases at J, with 9 bases between the two ends. The CDR3 contains 15 residues. CDR1 is DFQATT and CDR2 is SNEGSKA in the germline V gene (reference sequence). The CDR3 spells CSARAGQTNTGELFF. The CDR3 DNA follows: TGCAGTGCTAGAGCGGGCCAGACGAACACCGGGGAGCTGTTTTTT.

V gene TRBV6-8 combines with J gene TRBJ2-2, with unresolved D. The length of the CDR3 is 16 residues. Looked up from germline, CDR1 is MNHGY and CDR2 is SAAAGT. V was shortened by 2 bases and J by 6 bases, with 16 bases between the two germline ends. CDR3 sequence reads: CASSYPSGWIPGELFF. Here the CDR3 DNA reads TGTGCCAGCAGTTACCCCTCCGGGTGGATCCCCGGGGAGCTGTTTTTT.

This clonotype was seen at least ten times. The rearrangement joins TRBV6-5 to TRBJ2-2; perhaps TRBD2 as D (6 bases). The CDR3 has 17 amino acids. The germline V gene has CDR1 MNHEY and CDR2 SVGAGI. Trimming took 5 bases from V and 1 from J, leaving 17 bases between them. The CDR3 protein is CASSHLFGSGNTGELFF. CDR3 DNA sequence: TGTGCCAGCAGTCACCTCTTTGGTAGCGGGAACACCGGGGAGCTGTTTTTT.